The sample holds many counts of the clone carrying this T cell receptor (beta chain). The antigen remains undetermined. The data belong to a study of T cell repertoires in cytomegalovirus infection. Study as a whole: Public TCR beta signatures were indicative of both CMV infection and a matching HLA type.

Study-wide results and caveats: The cumulative frequency of public TCR beta families identified carriers of CMV plus the relevant HLA.

TCRdb re-derived calls from the reads in MiXCR, one entry per CDR3 protein. The repertoire includes roughly 860,000 distinct CDR3 sequences, about 30% of them detected once, and around 12% sits in the top ten. This sample comprised cultured CD8+ T cells from PBMCs, obtained from culture after CMV antigen stimulation. The receptor was derived from a human donor in good health (CMV status not recorded). Some clones in this sample may be carry-over from other donors' samples.

CDR3 nucleotides: TGTGCCAGCAGCCCCCTGGGGGCAGGAGATGTGGATACGCAGTATTTT. Translation: CASSPLGAGDVDTQYF. This chain joins TRBV7-2 and TRBJ2-3; TRBD1 might be the D (6 bases). The CDR3 has 16 amino acids. Germline CDR1 and CDR2: SGHTA and FQGNSA. Trimming removed 5 bases at V and 6 bases at J, with 21 bases between.